This T cell receptor beta chain was documented in a study of blood T cell repertoires in COVID-19. The CDR3 runs to 15 residues. Germline values: CDR1 LNHDA, CDR2 SQIVND (reference sequence). V was trimmed by 4 bases and J by 0 bases, leaving 12 bases between them. Original analysis: Quantification of nucleated cells was approximated via reference gene primer amplification. Generated by immunoSEQ multiplex PCR, the TCRdb table keeps only in-frame clones and is missing some. V and J calls and clone size are as listed in that table; D and trimming were resolved from the DNA. The sample comprises 200,000 to 300,000 clones, approximately 78% of which are singletons, and under 15% rests with the top ten.

The clonotype comes from an older woman with active or convalescent COVID-19. Sequences were obtained from peripheral blood. The rearrangement uses TRBV19 and TRBJ1-1, with D possibly TRBD1 on 5 matching bases. CDR3 sequence (DNA): TGTGCCAGTAGTAGCCCAGGGCCTTTGAACACTGAAGCTTTCTTT. Its protein product is CASSSPGPLNTEAFF.